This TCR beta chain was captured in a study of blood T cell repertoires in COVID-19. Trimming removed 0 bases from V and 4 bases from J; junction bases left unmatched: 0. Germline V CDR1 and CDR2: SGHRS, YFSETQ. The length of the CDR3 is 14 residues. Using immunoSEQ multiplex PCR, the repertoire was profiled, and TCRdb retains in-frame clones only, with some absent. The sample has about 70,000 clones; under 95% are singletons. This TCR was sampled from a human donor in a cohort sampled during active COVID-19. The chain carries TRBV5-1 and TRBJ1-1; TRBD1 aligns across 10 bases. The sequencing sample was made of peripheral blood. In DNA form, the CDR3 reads TGCGCCAGCAGCTTGGGACAGGGGGCCACTGAAGCTTTCTTT. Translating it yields CASSLGQGATEAFF.